The rows below give T cell receptor beta chains drawn from one sample of a study of T cells after yellow fever vaccination. TCRdb passed the 5' RACE reads through MiXCR, listing each CDR3 protein once. This sample has 200,000 to 250,000 distinct CDR3 sequences, with roughly 7.2% found just once. This specimen consisted of CD4+ T cells sorted from PBMCs, obtained 15 days after the yellow fever booster vaccination. The receptors were sampled from a man under 40 who received the YFV17D yellow fever vaccine. Each CDR3 is given with its conserved first and last residue. The D gene is left open where the match is weak. Size is stated for part of the rows, as once, few or many counts, or as a class when the clone is expanded.

.	TRBV30	TRBJ2-1	16	many	TGTGCCTGCCACGATGGGGGCAGCTTCTCCTACAATGAGCAGTTCTTC	CACHDGGSFSYNEQFF
.	TRBV19	TRBJ2-6	17	few	TGTGCCAGTACCTATAGCTGGACAGCCTCTGGGGCCAACGTCCTGACTTTC	CASTYSWTASGANVLTF
TRBD2	TRBV19	TRBJ2-2	17	few	TGTGCCAGTACCCCCGGGCTAGCGGGAGCGAACACCGGGGAGCTGTTTTTT	CASTPGLAGANTGELFF
TRBD2	TRBV4-1	TRBJ2-7	14	many	TGCGCCAGCGGGCTAGCGGTGAACTCCTACGAGCAGTACTTC	CASGLAVNSYEQYF
TRBD1	TRBV9	TRBJ1-5	17	many	TGTGCCAGCAGCGCGGGGGTGGGACAGGGGGCCGGAGAGCCCCAGCATTTT	CASSAGVGQGAGEPQHF
TRBD2	TRBV20-1	TRBJ2-7	12	many	TGCAGCGGACTAGCGGGAGCGGTCGAGCAGTACTTC	CSGLAGAVEQYF
.	TRBV6-1	TRBJ2-5	14	.	TGTGCCAGCACTAACGTGGCGGTGCAAGAGACCCAGTACTTC	CASTNVAVQETQYF
.	TRBV5-1	TRBJ2-1	14	few	TGCGCCAGCAGCTTGAGTACAGTCTGGAATGAGCAGTTCTTC	CASSLSTVWNEQFF
TRBD2	TRBV7-2	TRBJ2-2	17	.	TGTGCCAGCAGCTTGTGGGAGGCGGGACTAGCGACCGGGGAGCTGTTTTTT	CASSLWEAGLATGELFF
.	TRBV12-3/TRBV12-4	TRBJ1-3	16	few	TGTGCCAGCAGCAACACAGTCTGGGACCTAGGAAACACCATATATTTT	CASSNTVWDLGNTIYF
TRBD2	TRBV20-1	TRBJ2-3	16	.	TGCAGTGCTAGAGGGGGACTAGCGGGAGCAACAGATACGCAGTATTTT	CSARGGLAGATDTQYF
.	TRBV12-3/TRBV12-4	TRBJ1-5	14	many	TGTGCCAGCAGTTTAACCAGGGGAGACCAGCCCCAGCATTTT	CASSLTRGDQPQHF
TRBD2	TRBV7-2	TRBJ2-7	13	few	TGTGCCAGCAGCTTAGGTTTAGCGGGGAGGCAGTACTTC	CASSLGLAGRQYF
.	TRBV20-1	TRBJ1-1	11	.	TGCAGTGCTCGGGGGGGGACTGAAGCTTTCTTT	CSARGGTEAFF
TRBD2	TRBV20-1	TRBJ2-7	18	once	TGCAGTGCTAGAGAAGGGACTAGCGGGAGGTCTAGCTCCTACGAGCAGTACTTC	CSAREGTSGRSSSYEQYF
.	TRBV7-9	TRBJ2-7	15	few	TGTGCCAGCAGGGCGCCGACAGGAAGCTCCTACGAGCAGTACTTC	CASRAPTGSSYEQYF
TRBD2	TRBV5-1	TRBJ2-4	12	few	TGCGCCAGCAGCTTAAGCGGGGGGCCACAGTACTTC	CASSLSGGPQYF
TRBD2	TRBV7-9	TRBJ2-1	14	many	TGTGCCAGCAGCTACCGACAAGCGGGGGGGGAGCAGTTCTTC	CASSYRQAGGEQFF
.	TRBV19	TRBJ2-2	14	.	TGTGCCACCGAGATCCGGGGAAGAACCGGGGAGCTGTTTTTT	CATEIRGRTGELFF
TRBD1	TRBV18	TRBJ2-7	12	few	TGTGCCAGCTCTCCTAACAGGGGCGAGCAGTACTTC	CASSPNRGEQYF
TRBD2	TRBV6-4	TRBJ2-7	19	.	TGTGCCAGCAGCGACAGTAGGACTAGCGGGATCACCAACAGCTACGAGCAGTACTTC	CASSDSRTSGITNSYEQYF
.	TRBV20-1	TRBJ1-4	16	many	TGCAGTGCAGGAACGCATCAGCGTGCAACTAATGAAAAACTGTTTTTT	CSAGTHQRATNEKLFF
.	TRBV5-1	TRBJ2-4	15	many	TGCGCCAGCAGCTTGGACGACTTTGCCAAAAACATTCAGTACTTC	CASSLDDFAKNIQYF
.	TRBV7-2	TRBJ2-5	15	few	TGTGCCAGCAGCTTAGCGAGGACGGGAGCAGAGACCCAGTACTTC	CASSLARTGAETQYF
.	TRBV29-1	TRBJ2-3	10	many	TGCAGCTCTTACGGGGATACGCAGTATTTT	CSSYGDTQYF
.	TRBV12-3/TRBV12-4	TRBJ2-6	13	few	TGTGCCAGCAATCCCCCCGGGGCCAACGTCCTGACTTTC	CASNPPGANVLTF
TRBD1	TRBV2	TRBJ2-7	14	.	TGTGCCAGCAGTGAGCTCAGGGGGTCAAGCGAGCAGTACTTC	CASSELRGSSEQYF
.	TRBV6-5	TRBJ2-7	11	.	TGTGCCAGCAGTCAAAACACCGAGCAGTACTTC	CASSQNTEQYF
.	TRBV6-1	TRBJ2-7	13	.	TGTGCCAGCAGTGACGGGACACAGTACGAGCAGTACTTC	CASSDGTQYEQYF
TRBD2	TRBV6-5	TRBJ2-3	16	.	TGTGCCAGCAGTTCCTCCGGGGGGGCCTACACAGATACGCAGTATTTT	CASSSSGGAYTDTQYF
TRBD1	TRBV7-9	TRBJ1-1	16	.	TGTGGCAGCAGCTTTAGGGGGGGACAGGGGGTGACTGAAGCTTTCTTT	CGSSFRGGQGVTEAFF
TRBD1	TRBV10-1	TRBJ2-5	15	few	TGCGCCAGCAGTCCCGGGACAGGGGGCAGAGAGACCCAGTACTTC	CASSPGTGGRETQYF
.	TRBV6-2/TRBV6-3	TRBJ2-7	13	.	TGTGCCAGCAGACGGGACCGGTACTACGAGCAGTACTTC	CASRRDRYYEQYF
.	TRBV24-1	TRBJ2-1	14	many	TGTGCCACCAGTGATCTACAGGGTTGGAATGAGCAGTTCTTC	CATSDLQGWNEQFF
TRBD2	TRBV2	TRBJ2-1	13	few	TGTGCCAGCAGGGGACTAGCGGACAATGAGCAGTTCTTC	CASRGLADNEQFF
.	TRBV10-3	TRBJ2-5	15	.	TGTGCCATCAGTGAGATGAGTGGGGGCCAAGAGACCCAGTACTTC	CAISEMSGGQETQYF
TRBD1	TRBV29-1	TRBJ2-3	14	many	TGCAGCGTTGGGGGACAGGGGGCTCGAGATACGCAGTATTTT	CSVGGQGARDTQYF
.	TRBV24-1	TRBJ2-5	13	many	TGTGCCACCAGTGCCCCGGGGGCAGAGACCCAGTACTTC	CATSAPGAETQYF
.	TRBV10-3	TRBJ2-2	12	many	TGTGCCATCACGGAGAACACCGGGGAGCTGTTTTTT	CAITENTGELFF
TRBD1	TRBV29-1	TRBJ2-5	15	.	TGCAGCGTCCAGGCCCTGACAGGGTACCAAGAGACCCAGTACTTC	CSVQALTGYQETQYF
.	TRBV4-3	TRBJ2-2	16	.	TGCGCCAGCAGCCAAGAGGGGGGGACAGTCACCGGGGAGCTGTTTTTT	CASSQEGGTVTGELFF
.	TRBV6-2/TRBV6-3	TRBJ2-3	15	many	TGTGCCAGCAGTAGAGGGATACCACTCGGGGATACGCAGTATTTT	CASSRGIPLGDTQYF